This T cell receptor (beta chain) was documented in a study of response to subunit inactivated influenza vaccine. V lost 0 bases to trimming and J lost 7 bases, with 8 bases between them. Looked up from germline, CDR1 is SGDLS and CDR2 is YYNGEE. This CDR3 is built from 14 residues. This clonotype showed up just a few times. Its antigen is undetermined. TCRdb redid the calling of the RT-PCR reads with MiXCR, one entry per CDR3 protein. Of some 500,000 distinct CDR3 sequences listed, over 10% are singletons. Study-level results: A suggestion made by the authors is that each seasonal influenza vaccination recruits few new T cells.

Sequencing used PBMCs from blood, obtained about 6 weeks after vaccination. J is TRBJ1-6 and V is TRBV9, with D possibly TRBD1 on 6 matching bases. The clonotype was recovered from a man aged 45-65 years who received an inactivated influenza vaccine. CDR3: CASSVGDTNSPLHF. The CDR3 DNA sequence: TGTGCCAGCAGCGTAGGGGACACAAATTCACCCCTCCACTTT.